This TCR beta chain stems from a study of vaccination effects on CD4 cells after COVID-19. Study information: Either the mRNA-1273 or the BNT162b2 vaccine was given to participants as two doses. Supplemented with about 9.9 IU/ml IL-2 and about 10 ug/ml peptides, two million PBMC per well were kept in culture.

Losses at the gene ends were 0 bases for V and 5 bases for J; bases not matched to a gene: 6. CDR1 is SGDLS, CDR2 YYNGEE, per germline. The CDR3 loop spans 16 amino acids. A remark on this clone: The target antigen is unknown.

Overall study findings and caveats: There was only 1 of 255 vaccine-induced clones in healthy vaccinees that cross-reacted with common cold coronaviruses.

Sequencing was performed with immunoSEQ multiplex PCR; in TCRdb, only in-frame clones are kept and a portion is missing. The sample holds more than 35,000 clones; approximately 67% are singletons and the top ten take 4% to 4.5%. Culture lasted about ten days before CD4+ T cell isolation. This clonotype was obtained from a human donor who received a COVID-19 vaccine. Sequencing used CD4+ T cells from PBMCs cultured without peptide, obtained before COVID-19 vaccination. The J gene is TRBJ2-3, the V gene TRBV9, with 10 positions matching TRBD2. The CDR3 is CASSVATSGAGDTQYF. The CDR3 coding sequence is TGTGCCAGCAGCGTAGCTACTAGCGGGGCTGGAGATACGCAGTATTTT.